The source of this T cell receptor beta chain is a study of cytomegalovirus exposure and HLA in healthy donors. Primers included in the PCR were 60 Vbeta and 13 Jbeta primers. This table comes from immunoSEQ multiplex PCR, and its TCRdb copy is limited to in-frame clones, with some not included. The sample contains fewer than 300,000 clones, 75% to 90% of which appear only once. Study-level findings and limits: The study dropped some indistinguishable V segments, TRBV6-2 and TRBV6-3 among them. In an earlier analysis, in some 500 donors, most V segments appeared productive either ~87% or ~30% of the time.

Healthy bone marrow donors formed the donor group. As to this clone: Its antigen is not known.

The ends were cut back, 6 bases at V and 5 bases at J, with 26 bases in the middle. The CDR3 is 17 amino acids. The V gene's germline CDR1 is LNHNV and CDR2 YYDKDF (reference sequence). Sample: PBMCs. The sequence derives from a girl between 2 and 10 years old in good health and CMV-seronegative. The chain is built from TRBV15 and TRBJ2-7; D is possibly TRBD1 (6 bases). For the CDR3, the DNA is TGTGCCACCAGTACAGAGATAGGCAGGGGCAACCACCACGAGCAGTACTTC. Translation: CATSTEIGRGNHHEQYF.